This is a list of T cell receptor beta chains from one sample in a study of Ad26.COV2.S vaccination and SARS-CoV-2 variants. Libraries were prepared by immunoSEQ multiplex PCR; TCRdb keeps only in-frame clonotypes and omits some of them. Of some 390,000 clones listed, 89% were seen once; the top ten hold around 1.8%. The sample here was peripheral blood, taken in a trial of Ad26.COV2.S vaccine versus placebo. The receptors were gathered from a person between 18 and 59 years old who received the Ad26.COV2.S COVID-19 vaccine or a placebo. Each CDR3 is given with its conserved first and last residue. A D gene is named only where the DNA matches it firmly. Only some rows state a clone size, as once, few, many or a class for expanded clones.

j_gene: TRBJ1-1
v_gene: TRBV28
abundance: -
d_gene: -
CDR3nt: TGTGCCAGCAGTTTGCAGGGGCCGAGCACTGAAGCTTTCTTT
CDR3aa: CASSLQGPSTEAFF

j_gene: TRBJ1-3
v_gene: TRBV5-5
abundance: -
d_gene: TRBD1
CDR3nt: TGTGCCAGCAGCTTAGGGACAGGCTCTGGAAACACCATATATTTT
CDR3aa: CASSLGTGSGNTIYF

j_gene: TRBJ2-1
v_gene: TRBV28
abundance: -
d_gene: -
CDR3nt: TGTGCCAGCATAGGGGGAAGCTCCTACAATGAGCAGTTCTTC
CDR3aa: CASIGGSSYNEQFF

j_gene: TRBJ1-5
v_gene: TRBV27
abundance: -
d_gene: -
CDR3nt: TGTGCCAGCAGTCCACGGAGAACAGCGGGGGGGCAGAACAATCAGCCCCAGCATTTT
CDR3aa: CASSPRRTAGGQNNQPQHF

j_gene: TRBJ2-5
v_gene: TRBV18
abundance: -
d_gene: TRBD1
CDR3nt: TGTGCCAGCTCACCGACAGGGGGCCAAGAGACCCAGTACTTC
CDR3aa: CASSPTGGQETQYF

j_gene: TRBJ1-1
v_gene: TRBV6-5
abundance: -
d_gene: -
CDR3nt: TGTGCCTGCAGGGGAGCGAACACTGAAGCTTTCTTT
CDR3aa: CACRGANTEAFF

j_gene: TRBJ1-5
v_gene: TRBV19
abundance: -
d_gene: -
CDR3nt: TGTGCCAGTAGTACGGGGTCGCGGCAGCCCCAGCATTTT
CDR3aa: CASSTGSRQPQHF

j_gene: TRBJ2-7
v_gene: TRBV5-6
abundance: -
d_gene: TRBD1
CDR3nt: TGTGCCAGTCGCCGGGACAGGCGTTCCTACGAGCAGTACTTC
CDR3aa: CASRRDRRSYEQYF

j_gene: TRBJ2-7
v_gene: TRBV2
abundance: -
d_gene: TRBD1
CDR3nt: TGTGCCAGCAAGGGACAGGGGCCAACCTACGAGCAGTACTTC
CDR3aa: CASKGQGPTYEQYF

j_gene: TRBJ2-2
v_gene: TRBV6-5
abundance: -
d_gene: TRBD1
CDR3nt: TGTGCCAGCAGTCCTCTTGACAGGGAAGTTGGGGAGCTGTTTTTT
CDR3aa: CASSPLDREVGELFF

j_gene: TRBJ1-1
v_gene: TRBV11-3
abundance: -
d_gene: -
CDR3nt: TGTGCCAGCAGCCCTACATCGTCCGGGATACCACCACCGAACACTGAAGCTTTCTTT
CDR3aa: CASSPTSSGIPPPNTEAFF

j_gene: TRBJ2-1
v_gene: TRBV6-6
abundance: -
d_gene: TRBD2
CDR3nt: TGTGCCAGCAGAGAGGGACTAGCGGGCTACAATGAGCAGTTCTTC
CDR3aa: CASREGLAGYNEQFF

j_gene: TRBJ1-3
v_gene: TRBV5-6
abundance: -
d_gene: TRBD1
CDR3nt: TGTGCCAGCAGCTTGGGAGGGGGCTTTGGAAACACCATATATTTT
CDR3aa: CASSLGGGFGNTIYF

j_gene: TRBJ2-7
v_gene: TRBV12-3/TRBV12-4
abundance: -
d_gene: -
CDR3nt: TGTGCCAGCAGTTTTAGGGACGGCTACGAGCAGTACTTC
CDR3aa: CASSFRDGYEQYF

j_gene: TRBJ2-1
v_gene: TRBV28
abundance: -
d_gene: TRBD2
CDR3nt: TGTGCCAGCAAGCGGGAGGGGTTTTTCAATGAGCAGTTCTTC
CDR3aa: CASKREGFFNEQFF

j_gene: TRBJ1-1
v_gene: TRBV30
abundance: -
d_gene: TRBD1
CDR3nt: TGTGCCTCCGGACAGGGCACTGAAGCTTTCTTT
CDR3aa: CASGQGTEAFF

j_gene: TRBJ2-2
v_gene: TRBV3-1/TRBV3-2
abundance: -
d_gene: -
CDR3nt: TGTGCCAGCACCTCTGGCGGGGAGCTGTTTTTT
CDR3aa: CASTSGGELFF

j_gene: TRBJ1-5
v_gene: TRBV5-1
abundance: few
d_gene: -
CDR3nt: TGCGCCAGCAGCCCGGACCCGGGGGATCAGCCCCAGCATTTT
CDR3aa: CASSPDPGDQPQHF

j_gene: TRBJ2-3
v_gene: TRBV13
abundance: once
d_gene: -
CDR3nt: TGTGCCAGCAGTTCCCGGACTACAGCTAGCACAGATACGCAGTATTTT
CDR3aa: CASSSRTTASTDTQYF

j_gene: TRBJ2-2
v_gene: TRBV28
abundance: -
d_gene: TRBD2
CDR3nt: TGTGCCAGCAGTTCAGAGGGAGCGGGAGGCCCGAACACCGGGGAGCTGTTTTTT
CDR3aa: CASSSEGAGGPNTGELFF

j_gene: TRBJ2-1
v_gene: TRBV11-2
abundance: -
d_gene: TRBD2
CDR3nt: TGTGCCAGCAGCTTAACGGGAGGCTCCTACAATGAGCAGTTCTTC
CDR3aa: CASSLTGGSYNEQFF

j_gene: TRBJ2-4
v_gene: TRBV2
abundance: -
d_gene: -
CDR3nt: TGTGCCAGCAGTCACCCGGAGACAGACGTTGAAAACATTCAGTACTTC
CDR3aa: CASSHPETDVENIQYF

j_gene: TRBJ2-1
v_gene: TRBV19
abundance: -
d_gene: TRBD2
CDR3nt: TGTGCCAGTAGTCCTAAAGGTCCGGGGAGGAGACTAGCGGGGTTAAACAATGAGCAGTTCTTC
CDR3aa: CASSPKGPGRRLAGLNNEQFF

j_gene: TRBJ2-3
v_gene: TRBV28
abundance: -
d_gene: -
CDR3nt: TGTGCCAGCAGTCGTGGGGAGCAGGGGCCAGATACGCAGTATTTT
CDR3aa: CASSRGEQGPDTQYF

j_gene: TRBJ1-5
v_gene: TRBV19
abundance: -
d_gene: TRBD1
CDR3nt: TGTGCCAGTAGTATCCCCGGACAGGGGAATCAGCCCCAGCATTTT
CDR3aa: CASSIPGQGNQPQHF

j_gene: TRBJ2-7
v_gene: TRBV7-2
abundance: -
d_gene: TRBD1
CDR3nt: TGTGCCAGCAGCTTAGAGGCAGGGGGTCCCTACGAGCAGTACTTC
CDR3aa: CASSLEAGGPYEQYF

j_gene: TRBJ2-3
v_gene: TRBV4-1
abundance: -
d_gene: -
CDR3nt: TGCGCCAGCAGCCAAGAAGTTATTGGAGATACGCAGTATTTT
CDR3aa: CASSQEVIGDTQYF

j_gene: TRBJ2-5
v_gene: TRBV15
abundance: -
d_gene: TRBD2
CDR3nt: TGTGCCACCAGGGGACTAGCGGGAGGGCCTAATGAGACCCAGTACTTC
CDR3aa: CATRGLAGGPNETQYF

j_gene: TRBJ2-1
v_gene: TRBV27
abundance: once
d_gene: -
CDR3nt: TGTGCCAGCAGTTTAGGGCCCTACTACAATGAGCAGTTCTTC
CDR3aa: CASSLGPYYNEQFF

j_gene: TRBJ2-6
v_gene: TRBV4-3
abundance: few
d_gene: -
CDR3nt: TGCGCCAGCAGCCAAGAACGGGCAGGGTTCTCTGGGGCCAACGTCCTGACTTTC
CDR3aa: CASSQERAGFSGANVLTF

j_gene: TRBJ2-3
v_gene: TRBV27
abundance: -
d_gene: TRBD2
CDR3nt: TGTGCCAGCAGTCCTTCGGGTAGCGGGAATCGCACAGATACGCAGTATTTT
CDR3aa: CASSPSGSGNRTDTQYF

j_gene: TRBJ1-2
v_gene: TRBV15
abundance: once
d_gene: -
CDR3nt: TGTGCCACCAGCAGAGATCAAGGCTTCTATGGCTACACCTTC
CDR3aa: CATSRDQGFYGYTF

j_gene: TRBJ2-7
v_gene: TRBV3-1/TRBV3-2
abundance: -
d_gene: -
CDR3nt: TGTGCCAGCAGCCGCGGTAAGGGTGGGCAGTACTTC
CDR3aa: CASSRGKGGQYF

j_gene: TRBJ2-1
v_gene: TRBV28
abundance: -
d_gene: TRBD2
CDR3nt: TGTGCCAGCTACTCTAGCGGGAGGGCGGACAATGAGCAGTTCTTC
CDR3aa: CASYSSGRADNEQFF

j_gene: TRBJ2-2
v_gene: TRBV15
abundance: -
d_gene: -
CDR3nt: TGTGCCACCAGCAGAGTCCTCAGCGGTCTCGGGGAGCTGTTTTTT
CDR3aa: CATSRVLSGLGELFF

j_gene: TRBJ1-1
v_gene: TRBV18
abundance: -
d_gene: TRBD1
CDR3nt: TGTGCCAGCTCACCACGGGAGACAGGGACGAACACTGAAGCTTTCTTT
CDR3aa: CASSPRETGTNTEAFF

j_gene: TRBJ1-1
v_gene: TRBV5-1
abundance: -
d_gene: -
CDR3nt: TGCGCCAGCAGCTTGGAAACAGCGAACACTGAAGCTTTCTTT
CDR3aa: CASSLETANTEAFF

j_gene: TRBJ2-5
v_gene: TRBV30
abundance: -
d_gene: -
CDR3nt: TGTGCCTGGAGTGTACCGTGGCGGCCGGTGGAAGAGACCCAGTACTTC
CDR3aa: CAWSVPWRPVEETQYF

j_gene: TRBJ2-7
v_gene: TRBV30
abundance: -
d_gene: -
CDR3nt: TGTGCCTGGACCGTCAGGGAACCCTACGAGCAGTACTTC
CDR3aa: CAWTVREPYEQYF

j_gene: TRBJ1-4
v_gene: TRBV7-9
abundance: -
d_gene: TRBD1
CDR3nt: TGTGCCAGCAGCTTGGGACAGGGTGATGAAAAACTGTTTTTT
CDR3aa: CASSLGQGDEKLFF

j_gene: TRBJ2-7
v_gene: TRBV5-6
abundance: -
d_gene: TRBD1
CDR3nt: TGTGCCAGCAGCCGGGACAGTCTCTACGAGCAGTACTTC
CDR3aa: CASSRDSLYEQYF

j_gene: TRBJ2-7
v_gene: TRBV20-1
abundance: -
d_gene: TRBD2
CDR3nt: TGCAGTGCTAGTCCTCTAACTAGCGGGCTCTCCTACGAGCAGTACTTC
CDR3aa: CSASPLTSGLSYEQYF

j_gene: TRBJ1-1
v_gene: TRBV5-4
abundance: -
d_gene: -
CDR3nt: TGTGCCAGCAGCGCGGCCCCAACCCCCCAGGGAGAAGCTTTCTTT
CDR3aa: CASSAAPTPQGEAFF